Included here is one TCR beta chain sequence, with context. Germline V gene data show CDR1 as KGHSH and CDR2 as LQKENI. V dropped 1 base and J dropped 7; count of bases not matched to a gene: 8. The CDR3 is made up of 17 amino acids. This sample is drawn from a study of blood T cell repertoires in COVID-19. TCRdb's copy holds only in-frame clones and misses some; the assay was immunoSEQ multiplex PCR. The sample has approximately 76,000 clones; over 65% are singletons. Sequencing used peripheral blood. J is TRBJ1-6 and V is TRBV18, with TRBD1 identical over 9 bases. The clonotype was recovered from a woman aged 70-85 years with acute or convalescent COVID-19. The CDR3 loop reads CASSPRAGTGMNSPLHF. The DNA of the CDR3 is TGTGCCAGCTCACCACGGGCCGGGACAGGGATGAATTCACCCCTCCACTTT.